Below are 27 T cell receptor beta chains sequenced from a single sample in a study of shared clonotypes between healthy human individuals. Naive CD8 cells lacked CD45RO, underwent positive selection for CCR7 and left out terminally differentiated effector memory CD45RA+ cells. TCRdb's table, derived via immunoSEQ multiplex PCR, lists solely in-frame clones and lacks some. The sample holds hundreds of thousands of clones; under 95% are singletons and the top ten take approximately 24%. The sample was naive CD8+ T cells sorted from blood. These receptors were collected from a man aged 25 to 45 in good health.

A word on this clone: At the DNA level, this CDR3 is encoded by other sequences in the same sample as well. The genes are TRBV29-1 and TRBJ2-7; D remains ambiguous. Germline V CDR1 and CDR2: SQVTM, ANQGSEA. The CDR3 sequence is 11 residues long. V was trimmed by 3 bases and J by 4 bases, leaving 7 bases between them. The CDR3 sequence is CSVDSGYEQYF. The CDR3 nucleotides read TGCAGCGTTGATTCCGGGTACGAGCAGTACTTC.

This sequence joins TRBV28 and TRBJ2-7; D is perhaps TRBD1 (6 bases). This CDR3 contains 13 residues. The germline gives CDR1 MDHEN, CDR2 SYDVKM. V gave up 6 bases and J gave up 4 bases, with 13 bases separating them. CDR3 sequence: CASRPGVGYEQYF. The CDR3 DNA reads TGTGCCAGCAGGCCAGGGGTGGGTTACGAGCAGTACTTC.

On this clone itself: The sample contains more than one DNA sequence encoding this CDR3. This sequence joins TRBV29-1 and TRBJ2-7, with D uncertain. This CDR3 is 13 amino acids long. The germline V gene encodes CDR1 SQVTM and CDR2 ANQGSEA. Trimming cost V 3 bases and J 0 bases, with 9 bases left between them. This chain's CDR3 is CSVEGGNSYEQYF. Written as DNA, the CDR3 is TGCAGCGTTGAGGGCGGAAACTCCTACGAGCAGTACTTC.

This chain links TRBV19 with TRBJ2-3; tentative D call: TRBD1 (6 bases). Germline V gene data show CDR1 as LNHDA and CDR2 as SQIVND (reference sequence). Trimming removed 1 base from V and 5 bases from J, with 7 bases in between. This CDR3 comprises 13 residues. The CDR3: CASSIGGGDTQYF. The DNA for the CDR3 is TGTGCCAGTAGTATAGGAGGGGGAGATACGCAGTATTTT.

V usage is TRBV4-3 and J usage is TRBJ1-3; D possibly corresponds to TRBD1 (6 bases). Trimming took 0 bases from V and 0 from J, leaving 9 bases between them. Germline lookup yields CDR1 LGHNA and CDR2 YSLEER. This CDR3 contains 16 residues. The CDR3 is CASSQDGGRSGNTIYF. Written as DNA, the CDR3 is TGCGCCAGCAGCCAAGACGGGGGGCGCTCTGGAAACACCATATATTTT.

J is TRBJ2-3 and V is TRBV9; 12 bases are shared with TRBD2. The V segment lost 3 bases and the J segment 1 base; nucleotides outside the gene matches: 3. The CDR3 is made up of 16 amino acids. Germline V gene data show CDR1 as SGDLS and CDR2 as YYNGEE. The CDR3 sequence: CASSEGTSGRTDTQYF. As DNA, the CDR3 is TGTGCCAGCAGCGAGGGGACTAGCGGGCGCACAGATACGCAGTATTTT.

The rearrangement joins TRBV4-2 to TRBJ2-3; D ambiguous. The CDR3 loop spans 13 amino acids. V lost 0 bases, J lost 6 bases, and 7 bases lay in between. Germline CDR1 LGHNA, CDR2 YNFKEQ. This CDR3 reads CASSQEQADTQYF. CDR3 DNA sequence: TGTGCCAGCAGCCAAGAGCAGGCGGATACGCAGTATTTT.

This clone occurred many times. The rearrangement uses TRBV6-6 and TRBJ2-7; no clear D. The ends were cut back, 2 bases at V and 3 bases at J, with 5 bases in the middle. The CDR3 is 12 amino acids. Germline values: CDR1 MNHNY, CDR2 SVGAGI (reference sequence). The CDR3 region is CASSYEDYEQYF. Here the CDR3 DNA reads TGTGCCAGCAGTTACGAGGACTACGAGCAGTACTTC.

This chain links TRBV7-9 with TRBJ1-4, with 8 bases that match TRBD1. The CDR3 contains 16 residues. In germline, CDR1 is SEHNR, CDR2 FQNEAQ (reference sequence). V lost 6 bases and J lost 3; bases outside the gene matches: 9. CDR3 sequence: CASSSPQGAANEKLFF. The CDR3 nucleotides read TGTGCCAGCAGTTCCCCCCAGGGGGCGGCTAATGAAAAACTGTTTTTT.

The rearrangement joins TRBV28 to TRBJ2-7; 14 positions match TRBD2. This CDR3 is 17 amino acids long. The J segment lost 4 bases and the V segment lost 5 bases, leaving 10 bases of the junction unmatched. The germline CDR1 and CDR2 sequences are MDHEN and SYDVKM. CDR3 nucleotides: TGTGCCAGCAGTCCCGGGACTAGCGGGAGTCGGTTATACGAGCAGTACTTC. Translating gives CASSPGTSGSRLYEQYF.

This clone showed up just once. The chain carries TRBV5-1 and TRBJ1-1; D remains ambiguous. CDR1 is SGHRS and CDR2 is YFSETQ in the germline V gene. Trimming cost V 2 bases and J 3 bases, with 14 bases left between them. This CDR3 spans 15 amino acids. CDR3 nucleotide sequence: TGCGCCAGCAGCTTTTACCCCTCGGCGGACACTGAAGCTTTCTTT. Protein: CASSFYPSADTEAFF.

The chain is built from TRBV7-9 and TRBJ2-1; 7 positions agree with TRBD2. CDR3 length: 17 residues. Germline-derived CDR1 and CDR2 are SEHNR and FQNEAQ (reference sequence). V dropped 0 bases and J dropped 2; count of bases not matched to a gene: 7. The CDR3: CASSLAPRGVTYNEQFF. CDR3 sequence (DNA): TGTGCCAGCAGCTTAGCGCCCCGGGGGGTGACCTACAATGAGCAGTTCTTC.

The J gene is TRBJ2-2, the V gene TRBV10-3, with 7 bases lining up with TRBD1. V shed 5 bases, J shed 5 bases, and the junction held 8 bases outside the gene matches. The CDR3 covers 15 residues. From germline, CDR1 is ENHRY and CDR2 SYGVKD. The CDR3 sequence is CAISPYDRVTGELFF. The CDR3 DNA follows: TGTGCCATCAGTCCATATGACAGGGTAACCGGGGAGCTGTTTTTT.

This rearrangement joins TRBV4-1 to TRBJ2-7; 9 bases are shared with TRBD2. The CDR3 spans 15 residues. Per germline, CDR1 MGHRA and CDR2 YSYEKL. Trimming at V came to 4 bases and at J to 0 bases, leaving 4 bases not matched to a gene. CDR3 DNA: TGCGCCAGCAGCCCCCGCGGGGGGGCCTCCTACGAGCAGTACTTC. Encoded protein: CASSPRGGASYEQYF.

This chain joins TRBV5-4 and TRBJ2-7; no clear D gene. Germline values: CDR1 SGHNT, CDR2 YYREEE (reference sequence). This CDR3 contains 13 residues. Trimming cost V 5 bases and J 0 bases, with 9 bases left between them. The CDR3 DNA sequence: TGTGCCAGCAGTCCTTCTGGCTCCTACGAGCAGTACTTC. Amino acids: CASSPSGSYEQYF.

The rearrangement joins TRBV7-8 to TRBJ2-1, with D perhaps TRBD2 (6 bases). V was trimmed by 5 bases and J by 0 bases, leaving 17 bases between them. The CDR3 runs to 17 residues. Germline loops: CDR1 SGHVS, CDR2 FQNEAQ. CDR3 protein: CASSHLRRGLSYNEQFF. CDR3 in DNA: TGTGCCAGCAGCCACCTTAGGCGGGGACTCTCCTACAATGAGCAGTTCTTC.

The rearrangement links TRBV11-2 to TRBJ2-1; TRBD2 matches at 10 bases. Germline CDR1 and CDR2: SGHAT and FQNNGV. The CDR3 runs 15 residues. The V segment lost 2 bases and the J segment 9 bases; nucleotides outside the gene matches: 7. CDR3 coding DNA: TGTGCCAGCAGCTTACGTCTAGCGGGAGCTTCTGAGCAGTTCTTC. Translation: CASSLRLAGASEQFF.

The rearrangement uses TRBV9 and TRBJ2-4; TRBD2 is a possible D gene (5 bases). V gave up 3 bases and J gave up 6 bases, with 7 bases separating them. CDR1 is SGDLS and CDR2 is YYNGEE in the germline V gene. This CDR3 has 12 residues. The CDR3 spells CASSGRLNIQYF. The CDR3 DNA follows: TGTGCCAGCAGCGGGAGGTTAAACATTCAGTACTTC.

The chain carries TRBV6-5 and TRBJ2-7; D unresolved. The CDR3 sequence is 13 residues long. CDR1 is MNHEY and CDR2 is SVGAGI in the germline V gene. Trimming removed 6 bases from V and 2 bases from J, with 11 bases in between. The CDR3 bases are TGTGCCAGCAGCAAAGGAGCGCCCTACGAGCAGTACTTC. Protein product: CASSKGAPYEQYF.

The V gene is TRBV27, the J gene TRBJ2-3, with no clear D. The CDR3 runs to 14 residues. The ends were cut back, 1 base at V and 0 bases at J, with 5 bases in the middle. Germline CDR1 and CDR2: MNHEY and SMNVEV (reference sequence). The CDR3 bases are TGTGCCAGCAGTTTATTGCGGAGCACAGATACGCAGTATTTT. Its protein is CASSLLRSTDTQYF.

The rearrangement uses TRBV10-1 and TRBJ2-1; 8 nucleotides line up with TRBD2. The J segment lost 9 bases and the V segment lost 5 bases, leaving 6 bases of the junction unmatched. Germline assignment: CDR1 WNHNN and CDR2 SYGVQD (reference sequence). The length of the CDR3 is 13 residues. CDR3 sequence: CASSLREGGEQFF. CDR3 DNA: TGCGCCAGCAGTTTACGGGAGGGCGGTGAGCAGTTCTTC.

The V gene is TRBV4-3, the J gene TRBJ1-2; 8 nucleotides line up with TRBD1. CDR3 length: 18 residues. CDR1 and CDR2 (germline): LGHNA, YSLEER. The J segment lost 4 bases and the V segment lost 1 base, leaving 14 bases of the junction unmatched. CDR3 sequence reads: CASSQVRSGTGNLYGYTF. The CDR3 DNA is TGCGCCAGCAGCCAAGTTCGCTCAGGGACAGGCAACCTCTATGGCTACACCTTC.

V is TRBV10-2 and J is TRBJ2-7; 8 bases are a match to TRBD1. The CDR3 is made up of 15 amino acids. CDR1 and CDR2 from the germline V gene are WSHSY and SAAADI. J gave up 3 bases and V 3 bases, and 7 bases lay outside the gene matches. The CDR3 loop is CASSDFPDRDYEQYF. The CDR3 DNA reads as TGCGCCAGCAGTGATTTTCCGGACAGGGACTACGAGCAGTACTTC.

The J gene is TRBJ2-7, the V gene TRBV2; 11 bases map to TRBD2. This CDR3 spans 14 amino acids. The germline V gene has CDR1 SNHLY and CDR2 FYNNEI. V lost 5 bases, J lost 5 bases, and 5 bases stayed unmatched. The CDR3 loop reads CASSLAGGPNEQYF. Here the CDR3 DNA reads TGTGCCAGCAGTTTAGCGGGAGGGCCTAACGAGCAGTACTTC.

This rearrangement joins TRBV9 to TRBJ2-7; 7 nucleotides match TRBD2. The ends lost 5 bases at V and 0 bases at J; junction bases unmatched: 11. Looked up from germline, CDR1 is SGDLS and CDR2 is YYNGEE. The CDR3 is made up of 16 amino acids. The CDR3 sequence: CASSVTSSGSSYEQYF. The CDR3 region has the DNA TGTGCCAGCAGTGTCACATCTAGCGGAAGCTCCTACGAGCAGTACTTC.

J is TRBJ2-7 and V is TRBV5-5; D is uncertain. V lost 0 bases and J lost 5, with 12 bases in between. Germline CDR1 and CDR2: SGHKS and YYEKEE (reference sequence). CDR3 length: 14 amino acids. This CDR3 is CASSLETQWDEQYF. The CDR3 region has the DNA TGTGCCAGCAGCTTGGAGACTCAGTGGGACGAGCAGTACTTC.

V gene TRBV5-1 combines with J gene TRBJ2-5; D could derive from TRBD1 or TRBD2 (5 bases each). The V end lost 1 base, the J end lost 7 bases, and 17 bases lay between the germline ends. The germline V gene has CDR1 SGHRS and CDR2 YFSETQ. This CDR3 has 15 amino acids. This CDR3 is CASSLFEGPQGTQYF. CDR3 in DNA: TGCGCCAGCAGCTTGTTCGAGGGACCCCAGGGGACCCAGTACTTC.